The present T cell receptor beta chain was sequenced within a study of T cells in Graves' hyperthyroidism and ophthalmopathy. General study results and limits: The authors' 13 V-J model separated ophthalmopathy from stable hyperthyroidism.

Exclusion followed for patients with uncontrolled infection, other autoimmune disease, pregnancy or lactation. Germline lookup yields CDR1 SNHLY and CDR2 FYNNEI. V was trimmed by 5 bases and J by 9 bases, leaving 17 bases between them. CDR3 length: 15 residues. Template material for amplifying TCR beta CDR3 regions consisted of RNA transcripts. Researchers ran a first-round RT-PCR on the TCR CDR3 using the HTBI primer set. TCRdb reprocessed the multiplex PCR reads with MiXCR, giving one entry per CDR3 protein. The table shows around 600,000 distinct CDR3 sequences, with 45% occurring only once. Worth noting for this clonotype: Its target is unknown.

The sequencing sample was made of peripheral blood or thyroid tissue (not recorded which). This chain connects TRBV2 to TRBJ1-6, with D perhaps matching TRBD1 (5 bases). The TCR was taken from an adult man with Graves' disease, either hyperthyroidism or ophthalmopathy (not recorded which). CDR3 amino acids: CASSYSTRDSSPLHF. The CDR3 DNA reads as TGTGCCAGCAGTTACTCTACCAGGGATAGTTCACCCCTCCACTTT.